The 24 T cell receptor beta chains below were found in one sample sequenced in a study of CXCR3-negative and CXCR3-positive naive CD8 T cells. Study conclusions and caveats: CXCR3-positive naive cells had TRB CDR3s that were more hydrophobic than CXCR3-negative naive cells had.

UMI-labeled 5' RACE TRB cDNA libraries were prepared from the cells. TCRdb re-called the 5' RACE reads and shows each CDR3 protein once, DNA omitted. The table counts some 120,000 distinct CDR3 sequences; roughly 0.6% lies in the top ten. These TCRs' antigens remain unknown. Specimen: naive CXCR3+ CD8+ T cells from blood. Subset in this sample: CD45RO-CCR7+CD27+CD95- naive CD8+ T cells expressing CXCR3 (TNR3+). The receptors originated from a human donor in good health. Some clones in this sample may be carry-over from other donors' samples.

The rearrangement links TRBV5-1 to TRBJ2-7; lacking DNA, the TRBD1 call made by TCRdb goes unchecked. The CDR3 has 15 amino acids. Germline CDR1 is SGHRS and CDR2 is YFSETQ. The CDR3 region is CASSLEPVRGYEQYF.

This sequence joins TRBV29-1 and TRBJ2-7; TCRdb's D call of TRBD2 is untestable without DNA. The length of the CDR3 is 13 residues. The germline V gene encodes CDR1 SQVTM and CDR2 ANQGSEA. The CDR3 region is CSIYGGGSYEQYF.

The genes are TRBV4-3 and TRBJ1-5; the D call of TRBD1 rests on TCRdb alone, since no DNA is present to check it. CDR1 and CDR2 (germline): LGHNA, YSLEER. The CDR3 contains 15 residues. Here the CDR3 reads CASSQDHRGSQPQHF.

The CDR3 reads CASSYSEEAYGYTF. This rearrangement joins TRBV6-5 to TRBJ1-2. Germline CDR1 and CDR2: MNHEY and SVGAGI. The CDR3 contains 14 residues.

The chain combines TRBV23-1 with TRBJ1-2. TRBV23-1 is an ORF for which the function is uncertain. The CDR3 loop spans 15 amino acids. CDR3: CASSQSGRKHYGYTF.

The rearrangement joins TRBV20-1 to TRBJ2-1; TCRdb reports TRBD2, a call that lacks DNA to check it against. Germline CDR1 is DFQATT and CDR2 is SNEGSKA (reference sequence). The CDR3 extends over 14 amino acids. The CDR3 reads CSANSGGDYNEQFF.

V gene TRBV7-9 combines with J gene TRBJ2-1; there is no DNA to check the TCRdb D call of TRBD2. In germline, CDR1 is SEHNR, CDR2 FQNEAQ (reference sequence). The CDR3 has 17 residues. CDR3 in amino acids: CASSKGEGLDVFNEQFF.

CDR3 loop: CASSLDGQPQHF. The rearrangement links TRBV7-9 to TRBJ1-5. Germline-derived CDR1 and CDR2 are SEHNR and FQNEAQ (reference sequence). This CDR3 comprises 12 residues.

The rearrangement joins TRBV24-1 to TRBJ2-1. Germline CDR1 is KGHDR and CDR2 is SFDVKD. This CDR3 is 12 amino acids long. CDR3 region: CATSDSHNEQFF.

The V call is TRBV7-9, the J call TRBJ1-1. This CDR3 has 12 amino acids. CDR1 and CDR2 from the germline V gene are SEHNR and FQNEAQ (reference sequence). CDR3 sequence reads: CASSLDRPEAFF.

Here the CDR3 reads CASSLPRENTEAFF. This rearrangement joins TRBV7-2 to TRBJ1-1. This CDR3 spans 14 amino acids. From germline, CDR1 is SGHTA and CDR2 FQGNSA.

The CDR3: CASSLESRDPGIYEQYF. The chain recombines TRBV5-1 with TRBJ2-7. The CDR3 loop spans 17 amino acids. CDR1 is SGHRS, CDR2 YFSETQ, per germline.

The genes are TRBV9 and TRBJ2-1; TCRdb picks TRBD1, but there is no DNA to check that call. CDR3 length equals 15 residues. The V gene's germline CDR1 is SGDLS and CDR2 YYNGEE. The chain's CDR3 is CASSVSGGLWDEQFF.

The chain joins TRBV7-9 to TRBJ2-5; with no DNA, the TCRdb D assignment of TRBD2 cannot be verified. The CDR3 consists of 14 residues. The V gene's germline CDR1 is SEHNR and CDR2 FQNEAQ (reference sequence). CDR3 loop: CASEREGGLETHYF.

The CDR3 loop reads CASSPSGRAYEQYF. The chain recombines TRBV7-9 with TRBJ2-7. Looked up from germline, CDR1 is SEHNR and CDR2 is FQNEAQ (reference sequence). CDR3 length: 14 residues.

CDR3 protein: CSVEDRDNSYEQYF. The gene calls are TRBV29-1 and TRBJ2-7; the TCRdb D gene call, TRBD1, has no DNA to confirm it. The CDR3 is made up of 14 amino acids. The V gene's germline CDR1 is SQVTM and CDR2 ANQGSEA.

This chain links TRBV27 with TRBJ1-1. The CDR3 spans 14 residues. Germline-derived CDR1 and CDR2 are MNHEY and SMNVEV (reference sequence). This CDR3 is CASRDLVGHTEAFF.

The chain is built from TRBV28 and TRBJ2-7; the TCRdb D gene call, TRBD2, has no DNA to confirm it. CDR3 length equals 16 residues. Germline V CDR1 and CDR2: MDHEN, SYDVKM. The CDR3 protein is CASFPSFRVYSYEQYF.

The V gene is TRBV29-1, the J gene TRBJ1-4; no DNA is available, so the TRBD1 call from TCRdb remains unchecked. Germline CDR1 SQVTM, CDR2 ANQGSEA. The CDR3 has 15 residues. The CDR3 here is CSVEAWDRYNEKLFF.

CDR3 in amino acids: CASSHPPSYEQYF. The chain is built from TRBV11-3 and TRBJ2-7. The CDR3 is 13 residues long. From germline, CDR1 is SGHNT and CDR2 YENEEA.

The rearrangement joins TRBV12-3 or TRBV12-4 to TRBJ2-4; TCRdb's assignment of TRBD1 cannot be checked, as there is no DNA. CDR3 length: 13 residues. The chain's CDR3 is CASSLAGGLIQYF.

V usage is TRBV7-3 and J usage is TRBJ2-1; without DNA, the TCRdb call of TRBD1 cannot be checked. CDR1 SGHTA and CDR2 FQGTGA come from the germline V gene. The length of the CDR3 is 16 residues. Here the CDR3 reads CASSLTSGALGDEQFF.

The chain has TRBV29-1 and TRBJ2-3. The CDR3 loop spans 13 amino acids. Germline V gene data show CDR1 as SQVTM and CDR2 as ANQGSEA. The CDR3 loop reads CSVPRLGTDTQYF.

V is TRBV7-3 and J is TRBJ2-1; the TCRdb D gene call, TRBD1, has no DNA to confirm it. The germline gives CDR1 SGHTA, CDR2 FQGTGA. The CDR3 consists of 15 residues. This CDR3 reads CASSPVGTGYNEQFF.